The rows below give T cell receptor beta chains drawn from one sample of a study of blood T cell repertoires in COVID-19. TCRdb keeps only in-frame clones here, not all; method: immunoSEQ multiplex PCR. This table has about 230,000 clones, approximately 84% appearing once. Sequencing was performed on peripheral blood. Receptor source: a man aged 50 or older with active or convalescent COVID-19. Both conserved end residues are part of each CDR3. The D gene is left open where the match is weak. Clone size is not always given. Where it is, it says once, few, many or a class for expanded clones.

DNA: TGTGCCAGCAGAGTGGGACAGGGGGATGAAAAACTGTTTTTT
CDR3: CASRVGQGDEKLFF
J: TRBJ1-4
V: TRBV7-8
size: -
D: TRBD1

DNA: TGTGCCAGCAGCCAATTTAGCCGGGAGACCCAGTACTTC
CDR3: CASSQFSRETQYF
J: TRBJ2-5
V: TRBV14
size: -
D: -

DNA: TGCGCCAGCAGCCCGGGGCTAGCGGGGGCCTACAATGAGCAGTTCTTC
CDR3: CASSPGLAGAYNEQFF
J: TRBJ2-1
V: TRBV4-1
size: few
D: TRBD2

DNA: TGCAGTGCTAGTTCCCCCGTAACAGGGGACGCCAGCTATGGCTACACCTTC
CDR3: CSASSPVTGDASYGYTF
J: TRBJ1-2
V: TRBV20-1
size: -
D: TRBD1

DNA: TGTGCCAGCAGCCTCCGGGACAGGCCTAACTATGGCTACACCTTC
CDR3: CASSLRDRPNYGYTF
J: TRBJ1-2
V: TRBV7-2
size: few
D: TRBD1

DNA: TGTGCCAGCAGTGAAAGTCCCCCAGGGGGAAACACTGAAGCTTTCTTT
CDR3: CASSESPPGGNTEAFF
J: TRBJ1-1
V: TRBV6-1
size: -
D: TRBD1

DNA: TGTGCCAGCAGTATTACAGGGGTTTTCGACACTGAAGCTTTCTTT
CDR3: CASSITGVFDTEAFF
J: TRBJ1-1
V: TRBV6-6
size: -
D: TRBD1

DNA: TGTGCCAGCAGCTTAAACCTACGGGGAGGGGAGACCCAGTACTTC
CDR3: CASSLNLRGGETQYF
J: TRBJ2-5
V: TRBV7-9
size: -
D: TRBD2

DNA: TGTGCCAGCAGCTTAATAGCGGAAGAGACCCAGTACTTC
CDR3: CASSLIAEETQYF
J: TRBJ2-5
V: TRBV7-3
size: -
D: -

DNA: TGTGCCAGCAGACCTCCAGGACTAGCGGGCAACATTCAGTACTTC
CDR3: CASRPPGLAGNIQYF
J: TRBJ2-4
V: TRBV7-2
size: -
D: TRBD2

DNA: TGTGCCAGCAGCCAAGATTACACAGGGGCACAAGAGACCCAGTACTTC
CDR3: CASSQDYTGAQETQYF
J: TRBJ2-5
V: TRBV4-2
size: -
D: TRBD1

DNA: TGTGCCAGCAGCTCGGTCCCGGACAGGGGGCTAGAGCAGTACTTC
CDR3: CASSSVPDRGLEQYF
J: TRBJ2-7
V: TRBV5-8
size: -
D: TRBD1

DNA: TGTGCCAGCTCAGGGGACAGGTACAATGAGCAGTTCTTC
CDR3: CASSGDRYNEQFF
J: TRBJ2-1
V: TRBV18
size: few
D: TRBD1